A selection of T cell receptor beta chains follows, all from one sample in a study of early T cells in non-severe SARS-CoV-2 infection. TCRdb re-called the 5' RACE reads with MiXCR, one entry per CDR3 protein. Counted here are tens of thousands of distinct CDR3 sequences, 20% to 25% occurring once; the ten biggest clones make up approximately 15%. The sample was whole blood, taken at baseline. The receptor set was obtained from an adult who was a healthcare worker with PCR-confirmed SARS-CoV-2 infection or an uninfected control (not recorded which). Each CDR3 is given with its conserved first and last residue. Each record gives: clone size, J gene, V gene, D gene, CDR3 DNA, CDR3 protein. A D gene is named only where the DNA matches it firmly. For some rows the clone size is stated as once, few or many, or as a class when expanded; others skip it.

few,TRBJ2-1,TRBV7-3,TRBD2,TGTGCCAGCAGCTTATCTGGGGCTAGCGGGATCAATGAGCAGTTCTTC,CASSLSGASGINEQFF
NA,TRBJ2-7,TRBV4-1,NA,TGCGCCAGCAGCCAGGGGCAGGGGCGGGGACACTACGAGCAGTACTTC,CASSQGQGRGHYEQYF
NA,TRBJ1-1,TRBV7-9,NA,TGTGCCAGCAGCCCCATCGGGGGCATTGGGGCTTTCTTT,CASSPIGGIGAFF
NA,TRBJ2-1,TRBV9,TRBD2,TGTGCCAGCAGCGCCACTAGCGCTTACAATGAGCAGTTCTTC,CASSATSAYNEQFF
few,TRBJ2-1,TRBV19,TRBD1,TGTGCCAGTAGAGGCCGGGACAGGGGGATTTATGAGCAGTTCTTC,CASRGRDRGIYEQFF
few,TRBJ1-1,TRBV18,NA,TGTGCCAGCTCACCATCTGGGACCGAAGCTTTCTTT,CASSPSGTEAFF
few,TRBJ1-1,TRBV6-1,TRBD1,TGTGCCAGCGAGACAGGGGGAGTAAACACTGAAGCTTTCTTT,CASETGGVNTEAFF
few,TRBJ1-4,TRBV9,NA,TGTGCCAGCAGCGTAAATTCCGGGGTTGGGGAAAAACTGTTTTTT,CASSVNSGVGEKLFF
few,TRBJ2-2,TRBV7-8,TRBD2,TGTGCCAGCAGAAGTAGCGGGGGCGTCACCGGGGAGCTGTTTTTT,CASRSSGGVTGELFF
few,TRBJ2-7,TRBV6-6,NA,TGTGCCAGCTCCGCCACCCCCCTTGGCGAGCAGTACTTC,CASSATPLGEQYF
few,TRBJ2-3,TRBV5-5,NA,TGTGCCAGCAGCTTGGAGGGTTCTTACACAGATACGCAGTATTTT,CASSLEGSYTDTQYF
NA,TRBJ1-5,TRBV2,NA,TGTGCCAGCATGTCAAGCAATCAGCCCCAGCATTTT,CASMSSNQPQHF
NA,TRBJ1-3,TRBV7-9,NA,TGTGCCAGCAACGAAGGCTCTGGAAACACCATATATTTT,CASNEGSGNTIYF
few,TRBJ1-1,TRBV2,NA,TGTGCCAGCAGAGGGAACACTGAAGCTTTCTTT,CASRGNTEAFF
few,TRBJ2-7,TRBV20-1,NA,TGCAGTGCTAGAGGGACAGAACCCTACGAGCAGTACTTC,CSARGTEPYEQYF
few,TRBJ2-1,TRBV30,NA,TGTGCCTTCAATGAGCAGTTCTTC,CAFNEQFF
NA,TRBJ2-1,TRBV24-1,NA,TGTGCCACCTTCTGGGGAACCCCCTACAATGAGCAGTTCTTC,CATFWGTPYNEQFF